This TCR beta chain comes out of a study of identical twins. This clonotype has ten or more counts. Each CDR3 protein gets one entry after TCRdb re-called the 5' RACE reads with MiXCR. This table holds 240,000 or so distinct CDR3 sequences, roughly 12% found once. V lost 0 bases and J 10 bases, leaving 8 bases between the germline ends. The CDR3 loop spans 12 amino acids. CDR1 SGHRS and CDR2 YFSETQ come from the germline V gene. The sample was also linked to a second study, of yellow fever vaccine responses in identical twins. That source reports: Twins reportedly mounted vaccine T cell responses that seemed partly convergent, partly personalized.

This TCR was recovered from a woman under 30 in good health. The chain joins TRBV5-1 to TRBJ2-1; tentatively, D is TRBD2 (5 bases). Sequenced: memory (CD45RO+) T cells sorted from blood. The CDR3 reads CASSLVASEQFF. As DNA, the CDR3 is TGCGCCAGCAGCTTGGTAGCTAGCGAGCAGTTCTTC.